Listed below are T cell receptor beta chains from one sample, sequenced in a study of CD8+ T cells in alopecia areata. Libraries were prepared by immunoSEQ multiplex PCR; TCRdb keeps only in-frame clonotypes and omits some of them. The data show 150,000 to 200,000 clones, 60% seen once. The source was CD4+ T cells sorted from blood, collected at week 24, from a patient treated with tofacitinib. These receptors originate from a human donor with alopecia areata. The CDR3 runs from the conserved cysteine through the conserved F or W. A D gene is named only where the DNA matches it firmly. Clone size is stated in some rows and not others, as once, few, many or a class when expanded.

clone_size	d_call	v_call	j_call	cdr3_aa	cdr3_nt
.	TRBD1	TRBV29-1	TRBJ1-4	CSVDRTGTNEKLFF	TGCAGCGTCGACCGGACAGGGACTAATGAAAAACTGTTTTTT
.	.	TRBV15	TRBJ1-5	CATSRGDMAGEPQHF	TGTGCCACCAGCAGGGGGGACATGGCTGGGGAGCCCCAGCATTTT
.	.	TRBV29-1	TRBJ1-2	CSVGDRGYGYTF	TGCAGCGTTGGGGATCGGGGATATGGCTACACCTTC
.	.	TRBV2	TRBJ2-2	CASSEAPGNPAGELFF	TGTGCCAGCAGTGAAGCTCCTGGGAATCCTGCCGGGGAGCTGTTTTTT
.	TRBD2	TRBV29-1	TRBJ2-5	CSVDLGGETQYF	TGCAGCGTTGATCTGGGAGGGGAGACCCAGTACTTC
.	TRBD1	TRBV7-2	TRBJ2-3	CASSDRGKANTQYF	TGTGCCAGCAGCGACAGGGGGAAGGCGAATACGCAGTATTTT
.	TRBD1	TRBV2	TRBJ2-1	CATQPPGQGYNEQFF	TGTGCCACCCAACCTCCGGGACAGGGGTACAATGAGCAGTTCTTC
few	.	TRBV10-3	TRBJ1-5	CAISREISQPQHF	TGTGCCATCAGCAGGGAAATTAGTCAGCCCCAGCATTTT
.	.	TRBV27	TRBJ1-5	CASSLSGREPQHF	TGTGCCAGCAGTTTATCAGGAAGGGAGCCCCAGCATTTT
few	TRBD1	TRBV29-1	TRBJ2-3	CSVTGTVTDTQYF	TGCAGCGTAACGGGGACAGTCACAGATACGCAGTATTTT
.	TRBD1	TRBV4-1	TRBJ1-2	CASSPTGEDYGYTF	TGCGCCAGCAGCCCGACAGGGGAGGACTATGGCTACACCTTC
few	.	TRBV29-1	TRBJ1-2	CSVEVGRGTYGYTF	TGCAGCGTTGAAGTTGGTCGGGGGACCTATGGCTACACCTTC
.	.	TRBV30	TRBJ2-2	CALNRANTGELFF	TGTGCCTTAAACAGGGCGAACACCGGGGAGCTGTTTTTT
.	.	TRBV29-1	TRBJ1-5	CSVERAGVNQPQHF	TGCAGCGTTGAAAGGGCAGGGGTCAATCAGCCCCAGCATTTT
.	.	TRBV5-4	TRBJ1-1	CASGVGVNTEAFF	TGTGCCAGCGGGGTCGGTGTGAACACTGAAGCTTTCTTT
few	TRBD1	TRBV7-2	TRBJ2-1	CASSLDGGDVTGGREQFF	TGTGCCAGCAGCTTAGACGGCGGGGACGTGACAGGGGGAAGGGAGCAGTTCTTC